The T cell receptor (beta chain) under discussion was sequenced for a study of T cells after yellow fever vaccination. Study-wide points: Re-detected after boosting: most primary clones, 96% of CD4 and 88% of CD8. Abundant clonotypes (contaminants from the bulk population) could be present in FACS-sorted repertoires. Researchers noted that a small share of clonotypes showed up in both CD4 and CD8 compartments.

The V gene end was trimmed by 2 bases and the J gene end by 5 bases; junction bases not matched to a gene: 8. In germline, CDR1 is ENHRY, CDR2 SYGVKD. The CDR3 is made up of 15 amino acids. This clonotype was seen repeatedly, ten times or more. What it recognizes is unknown. For TCR, cDNA came from 5'RACE template switching, which added a universal primer site and UMIs. TCRdb called the 5' RACE reads again in MiXCR, with one record for every CDR3 protein. The sample holds about 300,000 distinct CDR3 sequences, approximately 3.9% seen once. The J gene is TRBJ1-2, the V gene TRBV10-3; TRBD1 aligns across 7 bases. The TCR comes from a young man who received the YFV17D yellow fever vaccine. Sequenced material: PBMCs, taken 5 days after the yellow fever booster vaccination. The CDR3 nucleotides read TGTGCCATCAGTGAGCCGGGGACAGACACTTATGGCTACACCTTC. Its protein is CAISEPGTDTYGYTF.